The 26 T cell receptor beta chains presented below share a single source sample, sequenced in a study of vaccination and CD4 T cells after COVID-19. Cultured CD4+ T-cell DNA underwent Oncomine TCR Beta short-read sequencing. TCRdb independently ran MiXCR on the PCR reads; one entry per CDR3 protein. Of roughly 9,000 distinct CDR3 sequences in the sample, around 50% are singletons; the top ten hold roughly 27%. No antigen is known for these receptors. As to treatment: roughly 11-day PBMC culture with coronavirus spike peptide pools or control peptides (ViraFEST assay). Gathering of the CD4+ T cells, from the unexposed donor, took place before the COVID-19 pandemic (2011-2018). The source material was CD4+ T cells from blood, cultured in vitro. All receptors come from a human donor in good health.

The chain joins TRBV7-8 to TRBJ1-3, with TRBD1 as a possible D gene (5 bases). Trimming cost V 1 base and J 4 bases, with 11 bases left between them. The CDR3 covers 15 residues. Germline V gene data show CDR1 as SGHVS and CDR2 as FQNEAQ. The CDR3 DNA sequence: TGTGCCAGCAGCTTAGGCCGGGACCGAGGAAACACCATATATTTT. This translates into CASSLGRDRGNTIYF.

The rearrangement joins TRBV25-1 to TRBJ1-6; no definite D call. The CDR3 runs to 14 residues. Germline CDR1 reads MGHDK; CDR2 reads SYGVNS. V was cut by 5 bases and J by 4 bases, with 9 bases left in between. The chain's CDR3 is CASSPGGYNSPLHF. CDR3 DNA sequence: TGTGCCAGCAGTCCGGGTGGTTATAATTCACCCCTCCACTTT. Full variable domain (rest looked up from reference TRBV25-1 and TRBJ1-6): EADIYQTPRYLVIGTGKKITLECSQTMGHDKMYWYQQDPGMELHLIHYSYGVNSTEKGDLSSESTVSRIRTEHFPLTLESARPSHTSQYLCASSPGGYNSPLHFGNGTRLTVT.

The V gene is TRBV30, the J gene TRBJ1-6; 7 nucleotides match TRBD1. Germline V gene lookup returns CDR1 GTSNPN and CDR2 SVGIG (reference sequence). The V and J ends lost 5 bases and 6 bases, in that order; junction bases with no gene match: 7. This CDR3 spans 14 amino acids. CDR3 nucleotides: TGTGCCTGGGCCCACAGGGGTTTTAATTCACCCCTCCACTTT. This sequence encodes CAWAHRGFNSPLHF. Full variable domain (outside the CDR3, taken from reference TRBV30 and TRBJ1-6): SQTIHQWPATLVQPVGSPLSLECTVEGTSNPNLYWYRQAAGRGLQLLFYSVGIGQISSEVPQNLSASRPQDRQFILSSKKLLLSDSGFYLCAWAHRGFNSPLHFGNGTRLTVT.

This chain uses TRBV11-2 with TRBJ2-6; D is unclear. The CDR3 extends over 14 amino acids. The germline V gene has CDR1 SGHAT and CDR2 FQNNGV. Trimming took off 3 bases at V and 2 bases at J, with 5 bases between the two ends. The CDR3 is CASSFGAGANVLTF. As DNA, the CDR3 is TGTGCCAGCAGCTTTGGAGCTGGGGCCAACGTCCTGACTTTC.

The chain carries TRBV28 and TRBJ1-2; 8 bases align to TRBD1. The length of the CDR3 is 14 residues. The germline V gene encodes CDR1 MDHEN and CDR2 SYDVKM. The V and J ends lost 6 bases and 4 bases, in that order; junction bases with no gene match: 7. DNA of the CDR3: TGTGCCAGCAGCACGGGACAGGCCATCTATGGCTACACCTTC. This codes for CASSTGQAIYGYTF.

This chain connects TRBV3-1 to TRBJ2-7, with TRBD1 identical over 8 bases. There are 15 residues in the CDR3. V trimming: 8 bases; J trimming: 3 bases; junction bases outside the gene matches: 12. CDR1 is LGHDT, CDR2 YNNKEL, per germline (reference sequence). CDR3 DNA: TGTGCCAGCCGCGGTCTTTCCGACAGGGGCTACGAGCAGTACTTC. This sequence encodes CASRGLSDRGYEQYF.

This clonotype was counted a few times. V usage is TRBV27 and J usage is TRBJ2-1; TRBD1 agrees at 10 bases. V trimming: 5 bases; J trimming: 10 bases; junction bases outside the gene matches: 8. The CDR3 is 14 amino acids. Germline assignment: CDR1 MNHEY and CDR2 SMNVEV (reference sequence). The CDR3 DNA reads TGTGCCAGCAGTCTCGGACAGGGGGAAGGGGAGCAGTTCTTC. Its protein product is CASSLGQGEGEQFF.

The chain has TRBV10-3 and TRBJ2-3; 7 nucleotides match TRBD2. V shed 3 bases, J shed 5 bases, and the junction held 5 bases outside the gene matches. Germline CDR1 and CDR2: ENHRY and SYGVKD. The CDR3 extends over 14 amino acids. This CDR3 reads CAISDLRELDTQYF. DNA of the CDR3: TGTGCCATCAGTGACCTGCGGGAGTTAGATACGCAGTATTTT.

This clonotype was picked up a small number of times. The rearrangement uses TRBV6-1 and TRBJ1-1; D gene ambiguous. The CDR3 loop spans 14 amino acids. The V and J ends lost 5 bases and 4 bases respectively, with 14 bases between them. Looked up from germline, CDR1 is MNHNS and CDR2 is SASEGT. CDR3 nucleotide sequence: TGTGCCAGCAGTCACGGGAAGGTGGGCACTGAAGCTTTCTTT. Protein sequence: CASSHGKVGTEAFF.

The chain carries TRBV24-1 and TRBJ2-1, with 7 positions matching TRBD1. The CDR3 extends over 16 amino acids. V dropped 4 bases and J dropped 6; count of bases not matched to a gene: 11. Germline CDR1 KGHDR, CDR2 SFDVKD. CDR3 residues: CATSDENRGYSNEQFF. The CDR3 DNA is TGTGCCACCAGTGACGAGAACAGGGGATATAGCAATGAGCAGTTCTTC.

This clonotype has more than one count but fewer than ten. The rearrangement uses TRBV5-4 and TRBJ2-7; no definite D call. The CDR3 covers 15 residues. Germline loops: CDR1 SGHNT, CDR2 YYREEE (reference sequence). V lost 0 bases and J lost 2, with 12 bases in between. CDR3 in DNA: TGTGCCAGCAGCTTGGGACTGACTCCCCCCTACGAGCAGTACTTC. Its protein is CASSLGLTPPYEQYF.

This clonotype came up a few times. In nucleotides, the CDR3 is TGTGCCAGCAGCACCCAACAGGGCTACCAAGAGACCCAGTACTTC. It codes for CASSTQQGYQETQYF. The chain has TRBV5-4 and TRBJ2-5; D perhaps matches TRBD1 (6 bases). The V and J ends lost 4 bases and 0 bases respectively, with 13 bases between them. The V gene's germline CDR1 is SGHNT and CDR2 YYREEE (reference sequence). The CDR3 runs to 15 residues.

The chain recombines TRBV6-5 with TRBJ2-6, with unresolved D. The ends were cut back, 2 bases at V and 0 bases at J, with 2 bases in the middle. The CDR3 consists of 14 residues. CDR1 is MNHEY, CDR2 SVGAGI, per germline. Here the CDR3 reads CASSYDSGANVLTF. Here the CDR3 DNA reads TGTGCCAGCAGTTACGACTCTGGGGCCAACGTCCTGACTTTC.

CDR3 sequence reads: CASSPEVWGEQFF. The DNA for the CDR3 is TGTGCCAGCAGTCCTGAGGTGTGGGGTGAGCAGTTCTTC. This rearrangement joins TRBV6-4 to TRBJ2-1, with D unclear. The CDR3 contains 13 residues. Looked up from germline, CDR1 is MRHNA and CDR2 is SNTAGT. The ends were cut back, 5 bases at V and 9 bases at J, with 14 bases in the middle.

The chain carries TRBV4-1 and TRBJ2-3; D gene unclear. The germline V and J ends were trimmed by 4 bases and 0 bases, with 23 bases remaining between them. The CDR3 is 19 amino acids. From germline, CDR1 is MGHRA and CDR2 YSYEKL. CDR3 residues: CASSLRAEDGLTSTDTQYF. The DNA of the CDR3 is TGCGCCAGCAGCCTCCGCGCCGAAGACGGGTTAACTAGCACAGATACGCAGTATTTT.

This rearrangement joins TRBV12-3 or TRBV12-4 to TRBJ1-2; D is unresolved. CDR3 length: 13 amino acids. V was cut by 3 bases and J by 9 bases, with 14 bases left in between. The CDR3 spells CASSLAGSRSYTF. The CDR3 region has the DNA TGTGCCAGCAGTTTGGCGGGGAGTAGGAGCTACACCTTC.

The chain is built from TRBV20-1 and TRBJ2-2; D not certain. V gave up 5 bases and J gave up 4 bases, with 11 bases separating them. The V gene's germline CDR1 is DFQATT and CDR2 SNEGSKA (reference sequence). The CDR3 is made up of 13 amino acids. CDR3: CSARYVSTGELFF. The CDR3 nucleotides read TGCAGTGCTCGCTACGTCAGCACCGGGGAGCTGTTTTTT.

The V call is TRBV6-1, the J call TRBJ1-6, with 8 bases aligning to TRBD1. Germline-derived CDR1 and CDR2 are MNHNS and SASEGT. V shed 7 bases, J shed 5 bases, and the junction held 16 bases outside the gene matches. The CDR3 runs 18 residues. The CDR3 region is CASTGRQGNVNDNSPLHF. The CDR3 DNA reads TGTGCCAGCACGGGGAGACAGGGGAACGTCAACGATAATTCACCCCTCCACTTT.

This clonotype has just a few counts. The chain combines TRBV6-1 with TRBJ1-6; maybe TRBD1 (5 bases). The CDR3 spans 14 residues. Per the germline V gene, CDR1 is MNHNS and CDR2 is SASEGT. Trimming shortened V by 6 bases and J by 7 bases, and 13 bases separated the two germline ends. CDR3: CASSRGTANSPLHF. The CDR3 DNA follows: TGTGCCAGCAGCCGCGGGACGGCCAATTCACCCCTCCACTTT.

This clonotype ranks as medium-sized. This chain joins TRBV6-2 or TRBV6-3 and TRBJ2-3; D ambiguous. The V and J ends lost 5 bases and 4 bases respectively, with 13 bases between them. The CDR3 runs to 14 residues. From germline, CDR1 is MNHEY and CDR2 SVGEGT. This CDR3 is CASSLYQPSDTQYF. CDR3 nucleotide sequence: TGTGCCAGCAGTCTATATCAGCCTTCAGATACGCAGTATTTT.

The chain joins TRBV11-3 to TRBJ2-5; 8 nucleotides line up with TRBD2. V gave up 5 bases and J gave up 4 bases; unmatched junction bases: 9. The CDR3 covers 15 residues. The germline gives CDR1 SGHNT, CDR2 YENEEA. The CDR3 region is CASSPAGAPPETQYF. For the CDR3, the DNA is TGTGCCAGCAGCCCAGCGGGGGCCCCCCCAGAGACCCAGTACTTC.

The rearrangement links TRBV4-3 to TRBJ1-1, with D unresolved. The germline V gene has CDR1 LGHNA and CDR2 YSLEER. The V and J ends lost 1 base and 0 bases respectively, with 9 bases between them. This CDR3 has 15 residues. CDR3 nucleotides: TGCGCCAGCAGCCAAGGGGTTTACATGAACACTGAAGCTTTCTTT. Its protein is CASSQGVYMNTEAFF.

The chain joins TRBV11-2 to TRBJ2-7, with 9 positions matching TRBD1. After removal of 5 bases from V and 4 bases from J, the junction contained 3 bases not matched to a gene. Germline assignment: CDR1 SGHAT and CDR2 FQNNGV. The CDR3 is 13 amino acids. The CDR3 here is CASSRGQGYEQYF. CDR3 DNA: TGTGCCAGCAGCCGAGGACAGGGGTACGAGCAGTACTTC.

This clonotype is large by share. J is TRBJ1-2 and V is TRBV20-1; D remains unclear. The CDR3 extends over 12 amino acids. With 5 bases removed from V and 4 bases from J, the gap between germline ends came to 11 bases. CDR1 and CDR2 (germline): DFQATT, SNEGSKA (reference sequence). The CDR3 loop reads CSARDRVYGYTF. The DNA for the CDR3 is TGCAGTGCTCGCGATAGAGTCTATGGCTACACCTTC.

A few counts support this clonotype. V gene TRBV18 combines with J gene TRBJ1-5; no clear D gene. V was shortened by 6 bases and J by 0 bases, with 15 bases between the two germline ends. The CDR3 extends over 16 amino acids. Germline V gene data show CDR1 as KGHSH and CDR2 as LQKENI. For the CDR3, the DNA is TGTGCCAGCTCGCCAACCGGAGTTAGTAGCAATCAGCCCCAGCATTTT. It specifies CASSPTGVSSNQPQHF. Looking up the rest from reference TRBV18 and TRBJ1-5 gives the full variable domain: NAGVMQNPRHLVRRRGQEARLRCSPMKGHSHVYWYRQLPEEGLKFMVYLQKENIIDESGMPKERFSAEFPKEGPSILRIQQVVRGDSAAYFCASSPTGVSSNQPQHFGDGTRLSIL.

The genes are TRBV7-9 and TRBJ1-2; unclear D gene. The CDR3 contains 13 residues. V was pared by 0 bases and J by 5 bases, with 7 bases between. Germline values: CDR1 SEHNR, CDR2 FQNEAQ (reference sequence). The CDR3 protein is CASSLADGYGYTF. In DNA, the CDR3 is TGTGCCAGCAGCTTAGCGGACGGATATGGCTACACCTTC. Filled out from reference TRBV7-9 and TRBJ1-2, the complete variable domain reads DTGVSQNPRHKITKRGQNVTFRCDPISEHNRLYWYRQTLGQGPEFLTYFQNEAQLEKSRLLSDRFSAERPKGSFSTLEIQRTEQGDSAMYLCASSLADGYGYTFGSGTRLTVV.